These T cell receptor beta chains were read from a single sample in a study of chemoradiotherapy in HPV16-positive cancers. Assay used: immunoSEQ multiplex PCR; TCRdb lists only in-frame clones, some missing. The sample contains roughly 32,000 clones, roughly 87% of which appear only once. The starting material was blood, obtained from a patient who underwent chemoradiotherapy. The receptors stem from a human donor with HPV-associated anogenital cancer. CDR3s leave out the opening cysteine and the closing phenylalanine or tryptophan. D genes are given only for firm matches.

>TRBV5-1|TRBD2
ASSFTGTSGNTGELF
>TRBV6-1|TRBD1
ASNRKTGAYDEQY
>TRBV27|NA
ASSLNWRGNTIY
>TRBV6-1|NA
ASSESSSAN
>TRBV19|NA
ASSGGKTVSYNEQF
>TRBV30|NA
AWSVRRESEQY
>TRBV7-2|TRBD2
ASSFLAAHNEQF
>TRBV7-2|TRBD2
ASSPGTSDKETQY
>TRBV19|TRBD1
ASTLLRTGDTEAF
>TRBV5-5|TRBD1
ASSFGLGTGSYEQY
>TRBV5-4|TRBD1
ASSLARGNSPLH
>TRBV5-6|NA
ASSPKGGRAGTEAF
>TRBV7-7|TRBD1
ASSSWTGGAGELF
>TRBV5-5|NA
ASSFQGTLAKNIQY
>TRBV19|TRBD1
ASSTRQGEEETQY
>TRBV19|NA
ASSIPAIGYEQY
>TRBV10-3|TRBD2
AISESGGRGRRTQY
>TRBV19|NA
ASSIEVRINEQF
>TRBV6-1|NA
ASSEAPTNQPQH
>TRBV4-3|NA
ASSPGQEETQY
>TRBV7-2|TRBD2
ASSSYGASGGYIQY
>TRBV7-8|NA
ASSSREGDYGYT
>TRBV7-8|TRBD1
ASSNPPGTGGGNTIY
>TRBV2|NA
ASWAGYNYGYT
>TRBV5-1|NA
ASSPDPTFLSGYT
>TRBV7-2|NA
ASSSGGGETQY
>TRBV6-5|NA
ASSSRGNGDTQY
>TRBV7-6|TRBD2
ASSLGSGGASDTQY
>TRBV6-6|TRBD1
ASSPRTGQYQETQY
>TRBV7-6|TRBD2
ASSMRTSGRNAGELF
>TRBV4-1|NA
ASSRYYRDNEQF
>TRBV19|NA
ASSIELLPTLFHTEAF
>TRBV11-2|NA
ASSLGATETQY
>TRBV5-6|TRBD1
ASSLEMTGKAF
>TRBV30|TRBD1
AWSFRDRVTEAF
>TRBV5-1|TRBD1
ASSSDRGNTGELF
>TRBV7-9|TRBD1
ASSSTGGIYEQY
>TRBV5-1|TRBD1
ASRITGAPNTEAF
>TRBV7-2|TRBD1
ASSPGGQGSYEQY
>TRBV6-6|TRBD2
ASSHGTSVAYEQY
>TRBV7-2|NA
ASTLNQGTAAEQY
>TRBV5-4|NA
ASSGGGYQETQY
>TRBV19|TRBD1
ASRRQGGSGNTIY
>TRBV5-4|TRBD2
ASSWPGLAGASYNEQF
>TRBV6-6|NA
ASSTTAYEQY
>TRBV7-2|TRBD2
ASSPGGDSLEEQY
>TRBV9|NA
ASSDQRWTGANVLT
>TRBV30|TRBD1
AWDTSTGDYGYT
>TRBV7-2|NA
ASSSLVDEQY
>TRBV4-1|TRBD1
ASSQDQGAWGRETQY
>TRBV7-9|TRBD1
ASSLGGQKGQY
>TRBV5-1|TRBD1
ASSLAPGQGIYGYT
>TRBV5-1|NA
ASSPGGAYQETQY